The 22 T cell receptor beta chains given below trace back to one sample, sequenced in a study of T cell responses to AZD1222 COVID-19 vaccine. The method was immunoSEQ multiplex PCR; TCRdb's version includes in-frame clones alone and lacks a portion of them. The sample has 75,000 to 90,000 clones; about 83% are singletons. The sequenced sample was peripheral blood, obtained on day 0 of AZD1222 vaccination. The source is an adult in good health.

The V call is TRBV28, the J call TRBJ2-7, with 8 bases fitting TRBD1. This CDR3 is built from 14 residues. Germline CDR1 is MDHEN and CDR2 is SYDVKM. Trimming at V came to 4 bases and at J to 6 bases, leaving 8 bases not matched to a gene. The CDR3 loop is CASSSPDRVSEQYF. The CDR3 bases are TGTGCCAGCAGTTCCCCGGACAGGGTGAGCGAGCAGTACTTC.

The CDR3 reads CASSPGTLFYLNTEAFF. In nucleotides, the CDR3 is TGCGCCAGCAGCCCCGGGACACTCTTCTACTTGAACACTGAAGCTTTCTTT. The chain uses TRBV5-1 and TRBJ1-1; weak D call: TRBD1 (6 bases). Germline loops: CDR1 SGHRS, CDR2 YFSETQ. V lost 4 bases and J lost 0, with 19 bases in between. This CDR3 has 17 residues.

This clone was observed once. The chain is built from TRBV2 and TRBJ2-1; 12 positions agree with TRBD2. The germline CDR1 and CDR2 sequences are SNHLY and FYNNEI. Unmatched junction bases numbered 8, after V lost 8 bases and J lost 9 bases. The CDR3 contains 14 residues. The CDR3 DNA reads TGTGCCAGCGGGGAGACTAGCGGGGGAGGTGAGCAGTTCTTC. Its protein is CASGETSGGGEQFF.

This chain connects TRBV4-1 to TRBJ1-4, with TRBD1 as a possible D gene (6 bases). The CDR3 has 14 residues. CDR1 and CDR2 (germline): MGHRA, YSYEKL. Trimming pared 1 base from V and 7 bases from J, leaving 10 bases between. CDR3 DNA sequence: TGCGCCAGCAGCCAAGGGGGGGGCAGTGAAAAACTGTTTTTT. This sequence encodes CASSQGGGSEKLFF.

The chain joins TRBV27 to TRBJ2-1; D is unresolved. V lost 0 bases, J lost 2 bases, and 8 bases lay in between. The CDR3 has 15 amino acids. The germline V gene encodes CDR1 MNHEY and CDR2 SMNVEV (reference sequence). CDR3 protein: CASSLSGRTYNEQFF. The DNA for the CDR3 is TGTGCCAGCAGTTTATCTGGTAGGACCTACAATGAGCAGTTCTTC.

The CDR3 loop reads CASSILSDGNSPLHF. CDR3 coding DNA: TGTGCCAGCAGCATCCTATCGGACGGTAATTCACCCCTCCACTTT. The chain has TRBV21-1 and TRBJ1-6. TRBV21-1 represents a pseudogene. The CDR3 covers 15 residues.

This chain uses TRBV18 with TRBJ1-5, with 8 bases aligning to TRBD1. The CDR3 runs 14 residues. The germline V gene encodes CDR1 KGHSH and CDR2 LQKENI. V was clipped by 5 bases and J by 5 bases; unmatched bases: 5. CDR3 protein: CASSSTGGDQPQHF. CDR3 sequence (DNA): TGTGCCAGCTCATCTACAGGGGGGGATCAGCCCCAGCATTTT.

The chain joins TRBV9 to TRBJ1-1, with unresolved D. The CDR3 has 13 amino acids. V lost 3 bases and J 3 bases, leaving 9 bases between the germline ends. From germline, CDR1 is SGDLS and CDR2 YYNGEE. In DNA, the CDR3 is TGTGCCAGCAGCGCCGCGTCCTACACTGAAGCTTTCTTT. It specifies CASSAASYTEAFF.

This sequence joins TRBV11-3 and TRBJ2-5; 9 bases fit TRBD1. Germline assignment: CDR1 SGHNT and CDR2 YENEEA. V was pared by 1 base and J by 4 bases, with 4 bases of the junction left unmatched. There are 15 residues in the CDR3. CDR3: CASSLGTGVIETQYF. DNA for the CDR3: TGTGCCAGCAGCTTAGGGACAGGGGTAATAGAGACCCAGTACTTC.

The chain has TRBV18 and TRBJ2-1; the D gene is possibly TRBD1 (6 bases). The CDR3 totals 16 residues. The germline V gene encodes CDR1 KGHSH and CDR2 LQKENI. The V gene lost 4 bases and the J gene lost 5 bases, with 18 bases spanning the gap. The DNA of the CDR3 is TGTGCCAGCTCACTCAAAGAGGGGTGGGGGCACAATGAGCAGTTCTTC. It codes for CASSLKEGWGHNEQFF.

V gene TRBV27 combines with J gene TRBJ1-4; D gene unclear. Trimming shortened V by 8 bases and J by 3 bases, and 10 bases separated the two germline ends. This CDR3 is 13 amino acids long. Looked up from germline, CDR1 is MNHEY and CDR2 is SMNVEV (reference sequence). CDR3 amino acids: CASRVIANEKLFF. The CDR3, as DNA: TGTGCCAGCCGAGTTATCGCTAATGAAAAACTGTTTTTT.

The genes are TRBV27 and TRBJ1-2; 7 bases map to TRBD1. This CDR3 region has 15 residues. CDR1 MNHEY and CDR2 SMNVEV come from the germline V gene (reference sequence). Trimming cost V 3 bases and J 1 base; bases outside gene matches: 5. Written as DNA, the CDR3 is TGTGCCAGCAGTTTCCGGGACAGCCGTAACTATGGCTACACCTTC. Its translation: CASSFRDSRNYGYTF.

The chain uses TRBV2 and TRBJ2-5, with 7 nucleotides matching TRBD1. Trimming took 8 bases from V and 3 from J; bases not matched to a gene: 0. Germline V lookup: CDR1 SNHLY, CDR2 FYNNEI. This CDR3 has 11 residues. This CDR3 is CASGTEETQYF. The CDR3 DNA reads TGTGCCAGCGGGACAGAAGAGACCCAGTACTTC.

The genes are TRBV2 and TRBJ1-2, with 7 bases identical to TRBD1. Trimming cost V 4 bases and J 7 bases; bases outside gene matches: 9. Germline V gene sequence: CDR1 SNHLY, CDR2 FYNNEI. CDR3 length equals 14 residues. In nucleotides, the CDR3 is TGTGCCAGCAGTGCACAAGGAGGGGGCGGTGGCTACACCTTC. Amino acids: CASSAQGGGGGYTF.

V and J are TRBV10-1 and TRBJ1-3, with D maybe TRBD1 (6 bases). Looked up from germline, CDR1 is WNHNN and CDR2 is SYGVQD (reference sequence). Trimming cost V 6 bases and J 0 bases, with 9 bases left between them. CDR3 length: 14 residues. The CDR3 bases are TGCGCCAGCAGCCGGGACAACTCTGGAAACACCATATATTTT. Translated, it gives CASSRDNSGNTIYF.

The V call is TRBV5-1, the J call TRBJ2-3, with a tentative D call TRBD2 (6 bases). The CDR3 length is 12 residues. CDR1 SGHRS and CDR2 YFSETQ come from the germline V gene. V was pared by 7 bases and J by 4 bases, with 10 bases between. The CDR3 is CASGRGPDTQYF. CDR3 nucleotides: TGCGCCAGCGGGCGGGGCCCAGATACGCAGTATTTT.

The V gene is TRBV29-1, the J gene TRBJ1-2, with D uncertain. The CDR3 has 10 amino acids. Trimming left V 6 bases short and J 3 bases short, with 5 bases between. Germline V gives CDR1 SQVTM, CDR2 ANQGSEA. The CDR3 bases are TGCAGCGTATTCGACTATGGCTACACCTTC. Translation gives CSVFDYGYTF.

The rearrangement links TRBV5-1 to TRBJ1-5; TRBD1 matches at 9 bases. With 0 bases clipped from V and 3 bases from J, the junction kept 4 bases outside the gene matches. This CDR3 comprises 16 residues. CDR1 SGHRS and CDR2 YFSETQ come from the germline V gene. The CDR3, as DNA: TGCGCCAGCAGCTTGGAAGGACAGGGGAACAATCAGCCCCAGCATTTT. Translating it yields CASSLEGQGNNQPQHF.

This chain links TRBV14 with TRBJ1-5; D possibly corresponds to TRBD1 (5 bases). Trimming removed 4 bases from V and 4 bases from J, with 14 bases in between. The CDR3 has 15 residues. The germline V gene encodes CDR1 SGHDN and CDR2 FVKESK. The CDR3 nucleotides read TGTGCCAGCAGCCCCCACGAGGGGTCGAATCAGCCCCAGCATTTT. It translates to CASSPHEGSNQPQHF.

This clone occurred once. The rearrangement joins TRBV9 to TRBJ1-2, with D maybe TRBD1 (6 bases). In germline, CDR1 is SGDLS, CDR2 YYNGEE. Trimming took 4 bases from V and 5 from J, leaving 18 bases between them. This CDR3 has 15 residues. CDR3 DNA sequence: TGTGCCAGCAGCCCAATAACCACAGGGCCGTATGGCTACACCTTC. Translation gives CASSPITTGPYGYTF.

The gene calls are TRBV5-1 and TRBJ1-5, with TRBD1 as a possible D gene (6 bases). The V gene's germline CDR1 is SGHRS and CDR2 YFSETQ. The germline V and J ends were trimmed by 3 bases and 11 bases, with 9 bases remaining between them. The CDR3 is 11 residues long. DNA of the CDR3: TGCGCCAGCAGCTCCAACAGGGCCCAGCATTTT. Protein: CASSSNRAQHF.

The chain couples TRBV30 to TRBJ1-5, with TRBD1 identical over 8 bases. This CDR3 has 15 residues. Germline V lookup: CDR1 GTSNPN, CDR2 SVGIG (reference sequence). CDR3 in amino acids: CAWAMTGVGNQPQHF. CDR3 DNA sequence: TGTGCGTGGGCCATGACAGGGGTCGGAAATCAGCCCCAGCATTTT.